The 13 T cell receptor beta chains below come from one sample, sequenced in a study of blood T cell repertoires in COVID-19. Profiled with immunoSEQ multiplex PCR; TCRdb holds only in-frame clones, not every one. Here the sample spans a few hundred thousand clones, 75% to 90% being singletons. What was sequenced was peripheral blood. The receptors stem from a man younger than 35 with active or convalescent COVID-19.

V usage is TRBV4-1 and J usage is TRBJ2-1, with a tentative D call TRBD2 (5 bases). V was clipped by 1 base and J by 4 bases, with 14 bases between them. Germline V gene sequence: CDR1 MGHRA, CDR2 YSYEKL. CDR3 size: 16 residues. The CDR3 loop reads CASSQGPRGIYNEQFF. The CDR3 DNA is TGCGCCAGCAGCCAAGGGCCTAGAGGGATTTACAATGAGCAGTTCTTC.

The genes are TRBV4-1 and TRBJ1-5; perhaps TRBD1 as D (5 bases). V lost 4 bases and J lost 2, with 12 bases in between. Germline values: CDR1 MGHRA, CDR2 YSYEKL. This CDR3 has 15 residues. The CDR3 bases are TGCGCCAGCAGCCCCGACAGAGTTGGCAATCAGCCCCAGCATTTT. Its translation is CASSPDRVGNQPQHF.

In its sample, this clone was seen a few times. This rearrangement joins TRBV7-2 to TRBJ1-5; unclear D gene. The V end lost 2 bases, the J end lost 0 bases, and 5 bases lay between the germline ends. The CDR3 is 14 amino acids. Per germline, CDR1 SGHTA and CDR2 FQGNSA. In DNA, the CDR3 is TGTGCCAGCAGCTTATCACATAGCAATCAGCCCCAGCATTTT. Translating it yields CASSLSHSNQPQHF.

A single count supports this clone. This CDR3 is also generated by other DNA sequences in the sample. CDR3 DNA sequence: TGTGCCAGCAGCTTGGGACTAGCGGGATACGAGCAGTACTTC. It is translated as CASSLGLAGYEQYF. The J gene is TRBJ2-7, the V gene TRBV11-2; TRBD2 matches at 13 bases. The CDR3 extends over 14 amino acids. Germline lookup yields CDR1 SGHAT and CDR2 FQNNGV. V lost 3 bases and J lost 4; bases outside the gene matches: 0.

The chain joins TRBV6-5 to TRBJ2-2, with TRBD2 as a possible D gene (6 bases). This CDR3 comprises 14 residues. The V gene's germline CDR1 is MNHEY and CDR2 SVGAGI. Trimming took off 6 bases at V and 1 base at J, with 9 bases between the two ends. The CDR3, as DNA: TGTGCCAGCAGCTGGGGGGAGAACACCGGGGAGCTGTTTTTT. Translating gives CASSWGENTGELFF.

V usage is TRBV28 and J usage is TRBJ2-2; D gene uncertain. Germline assignment: CDR1 MDHEN and CDR2 SYDVKM. The CDR3 consists of 14 residues. V gave up 5 bases and J gave up 3 bases, with 10 bases separating them. CDR3: CASSLLRDTGELFF. The CDR3 bases are TGTGCCAGCAGTCTCCTCCGGGACACCGGGGAGCTGTTTTTT.

V is TRBV6-5 and J is TRBJ2-1; no clear D. Germline V gene sequence: CDR1 MNHEY, CDR2 SVGAGI. CDR3 size: 10 residues. Deletions cut 8 bases from V and 10 bases from J, with 9 bases between. In DNA, the CDR3 is TGTGCCAGCGGAGCGATCGAGCAGTTCTTC. This sequence encodes CASGAIEQFF.

CDR3: CASSLGPGNTEAFF. CDR3 in DNA: TGTGCCAGCAGCTTAGGTCCAGGGAACACTGAAGCTTTCTTT. V usage is TRBV7-2 and J usage is TRBJ1-1; D not certain. Trimming left V 1 base short and J 1 base short, with 7 bases between. CDR3 length: 14 residues. Germline lookup yields CDR1 SGHTA and CDR2 FQGNSA.

The chain uses TRBV15 and TRBJ1-5, with 9 bases fitting TRBD1. Looked up from germline, CDR1 is LNHNV and CDR2 is YYDKDF (reference sequence). V shed 4 bases, J shed 4 bases, and the junction held 5 bases outside the gene matches. This CDR3 has 15 residues. The DNA of the CDR3 is TGTGCCACCAGCAAGGACAGGGGCGGGAATCAGCCCCAGCATTTT. This encodes CATSKDRGGNQPQHF. Using reference TRBV15 and TRBJ1-5 for the parts outside the CDR3, the full variable domain is DAMVIQNPRYQVTQFGKPVTLSCSQTLNHNVMYWYQQKSSQAPKLLFHYYDKDFNNEADTPDNFQSRRPNTSFCFLDIRSPGLGDTAMYLCATSKDRGGNQPQHFGDGTRLSIL.

This clone was seen a single time. The chain joins TRBV3-1 (or the pseudogene TRBV3-2) to TRBJ1-3, with D perhaps TRBD1 (6 bases). CDR3 length: 15 residues. The germline gives CDR1 LGHDT, CDR2 YNNKEL (reference sequence). V shed 6 bases and J shed 0 bases, with 12 bases lying between them. The CDR3 protein is CASREQGISGNTIYF. DNA of the CDR3: TGTGCCAGCAGGGAACAGGGAATCTCTGGAAACACCATATATTTT.

The chain combines TRBV10-2 with TRBJ1-6, with D possibly matching TRBD1 (6 bases). CDR3 size: 15 residues. Germline V gene data show CDR1 as WSHSY and CDR2 as SAAADI. Trimming pared 2 bases from V and 5 bases from J, leaving 10 bases between. CDR3 nucleotides: TGCGCCAGCAGTGAGGGACAGCGAAATAATTCACCCCTCCACTTT. Its translation is CASSEGQRNNSPLHF.

J is TRBJ1-1 and V is TRBV20-1; D is possibly TRBD1 (5 bases). The germline V and J ends were trimmed by 7 bases and 10 bases, with 13 bases remaining between them. Germline V gene lookup returns CDR1 DFQATT and CDR2 SNEGSKA (reference sequence). This CDR3 has 10 amino acids. The CDR3 here is CSDEGRGAFF. Written as DNA, the CDR3 is TGCAGTGACGAGGGGCGGGGAGCTTTCTTT.

The rearrangement joins TRBV18 to TRBJ2-3; the D gene is possibly TRBD2 (5 bases). V was shortened by 5 bases and J by 2 bases, with 11 bases between the two germline ends. The CDR3 consists of 14 residues. In germline, CDR1 is KGHSH, CDR2 LQKENI. CDR3 residues: CASSVAGITDTQYF. In DNA form, the CDR3 reads TGTGCCAGCTCAGTCGCCGGGATCACAGATACGCAGTATTTT.